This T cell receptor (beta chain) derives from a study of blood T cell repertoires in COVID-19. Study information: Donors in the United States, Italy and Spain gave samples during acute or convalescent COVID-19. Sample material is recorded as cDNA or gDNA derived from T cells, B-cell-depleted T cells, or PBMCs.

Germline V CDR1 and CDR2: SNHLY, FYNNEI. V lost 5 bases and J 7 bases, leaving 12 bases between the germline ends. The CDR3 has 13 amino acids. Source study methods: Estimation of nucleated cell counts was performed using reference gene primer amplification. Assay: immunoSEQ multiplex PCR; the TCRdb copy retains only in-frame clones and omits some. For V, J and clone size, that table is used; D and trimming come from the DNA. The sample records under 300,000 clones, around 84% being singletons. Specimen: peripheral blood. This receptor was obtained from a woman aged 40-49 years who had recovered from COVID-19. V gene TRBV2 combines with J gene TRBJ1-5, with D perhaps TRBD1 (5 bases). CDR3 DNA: TGTGCCAGCAGTAGCAGGGAAGAACAGCCCCAGCATTTT. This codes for CASSSREEQPQHF.